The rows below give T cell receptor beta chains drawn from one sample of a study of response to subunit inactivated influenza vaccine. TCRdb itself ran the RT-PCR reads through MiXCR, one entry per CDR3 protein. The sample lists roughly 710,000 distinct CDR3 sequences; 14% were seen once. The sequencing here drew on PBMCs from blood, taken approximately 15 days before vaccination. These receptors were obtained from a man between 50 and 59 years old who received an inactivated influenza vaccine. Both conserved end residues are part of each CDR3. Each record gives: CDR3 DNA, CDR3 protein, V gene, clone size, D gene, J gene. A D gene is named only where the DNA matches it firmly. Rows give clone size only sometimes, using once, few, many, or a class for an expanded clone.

TGTGCCAGCAGCTTACGGACCCGAGGCTATAATTCACCCCTCCACTTT	CASSLRTRGYNSPLHF	TRBV7-6	once	.	TRBJ1-6
TGTGCCAGCAGCCAAACGGACAGAAAGGGGGCTTCGCAGTACTTC	CASSQTDRKGASQYF	TRBV28	.	TRBD1	TRBJ2-7
TGTGCCAGCAGGGGGACAGGGTTCACCGGGGAGCTGTTTTTT	CASRGTGFTGELFF	TRBV5-4	few	TRBD1	TRBJ2-2
TGTGCCATCAGAGGGACAGGGGGGGATCAGTACGAGCAGTACTTC	CAIRGTGGDQYEQYF	TRBV10-3	.	TRBD1	TRBJ2-7
TGCGCCAGCAGCTTCGGTCGCGGTGGTTCACCCCTCCACTTT	CASSFGRGGSPLHF	TRBV5-1	few	.	TRBJ1-6
TGTGCCAGTAGTAAAGCGGGAGGTGGGTGGAGTGAGCAGTTCTTC	CASSKAGGGWSEQFF	TRBV19	few	TRBD2	TRBJ2-1
TGTGCCAGCAGCTTACGCTGGGCGGGAGGCTCTGGGGAGCAGTACTTC	CASSLRWAGGSGEQYF	TRBV7-8	.	TRBD2	TRBJ2-7
TGTGCCAGCAGTTACCTCTCGGGGACCAATGAGCAGTTCTTC	CASSYLSGTNEQFF	TRBV6-2/TRBV6-3	.	.	TRBJ2-1
TGTGCCAGCAGCTTGGAGACAGGGACCGCCAATCAGCCCCAGCATTTT	CASSLETGTANQPQHF	TRBV5-5	few	TRBD1	TRBJ1-5
TGTGCCACCGTCGCTAGCGGGGGAAGCACAGATACGCAGTATTTT	CATVASGGSTDTQYF	TRBV24-1	.	TRBD2	TRBJ2-3
TGTGCCAGCAGCCCCCAGACGGGGGGTGGTAATTCACCCCTCCACTTT	CASSPQTGGGNSPLHF	TRBV4-2	.	.	TRBJ1-6
TGCGCCAGCAGCCCGGGGGCGGGAGGTTCCTACGAGCAGTACTTC	CASSPGAGGSYEQYF	TRBV5-1	.	TRBD2	TRBJ2-7
TGCAGTGCTAGGGGTCGGGAGTGGGAAGGCGGGGAGCTGTTTTTT	CSARGREWEGGELFF	TRBV20-1	few	.	TRBJ2-2
TGCAGTGCTAGTAGGGCTAGCACGGATGAGCAGTTCTTC	CSASRASTDEQFF	TRBV20-1	few	.	TRBJ2-1
TGCGCCAGCAGCCACTCCGGGACTGCTTATGGCTACACCTTC	CASSHSGTAYGYTF	TRBV4-3	few	.	TRBJ1-2
TGTGCCAGCAGTTCGTTAAACATTCAGTACTTC	CASSSLNIQYF	TRBV28	.	.	TRBJ2-4
TGTGCCAGCAGTTCGCTTCGACTAGCGGGGGGGTACAATGAGCAGTTCTTC	CASSSLRLAGGYNEQFF	TRBV28	few	TRBD2	TRBJ2-1
TGTGCCAGCAGTACCGACAGGAGTTACTCCTACGAGCAGTACTTC	CASSTDRSYSYEQYF	TRBV7-9	few	.	TRBJ2-7
TGTGCCACCAGTGATTCGGACGGACAGAGGCCTAAAGAGACCCAGTACTTC	CATSDSDGQRPKETQYF	TRBV24-1	few	.	TRBJ2-5
TGTGCCAGCTCCACGCATCCGAACACTGAAGCTTTCTTT	CASSTHPNTEAFF	TRBV9	.	.	TRBJ1-1
TGCGCCAGCAGCCAAGCCCTACCCTCTGGGGCCAACGTCCTGACTTTC	CASSQALPSGANVLTF	TRBV4-3	.	.	TRBJ2-6
TGCGCCAGCAGCCTAGGCCCGGGACACCCACGGAATGAGCAGTTCTTC	CASSLGPGHPRNEQFF	TRBV4-3	many	.	TRBJ2-1
TGTGCCAGCTTAGGTGGGGGATCTGGGGCCAACGTCCTGACTTTC	CASLGGGSGANVLTF	TRBV7-9	.	.	TRBJ2-6
TGCGCCAGCAGCCGGGGAACTAACCCTGGCTACACCTTC	CASSRGTNPGYTF	TRBV5-1	many	.	TRBJ1-2
TGTGCCAGTTACTCAACCTGGCGGGAGGGTTCCTACGAGCAGTACTTC	CASYSTWREGSYEQYF	TRBV7-9	many	TRBD2	TRBJ2-7
TGCAGCGTTGATATCCCGGGACTAGGCGCGAACACCGGGGAGCTGTTTTTT	CSVDIPGLGANTGELFF	TRBV29-1	few	TRBD2	TRBJ2-2
TGTGCCAGCAGCCGCGCACAGTTCAACACCGGGGAGCTGTTTTTT	CASSRAQFNTGELFF	TRBV7-6	.	.	TRBJ2-2
TGTGCCAGCAGCCAAGGTTTAACAGGGGGCCAGAACACTGAAGCTTTCTTT	CASSQGLTGGQNTEAFF	TRBV4-2	many	TRBD1	TRBJ1-1
TGTGCCGTAAACAATGAGCAGTTCTTC	CAVNNEQFF	TRBV10-3	few	.	TRBJ2-1
TGTGCCAGCAGTGACAGGGCGGGGAGGGAGACCCAGTACTTC	CASSDRAGRETQYF	TRBV6-1	.	.	TRBJ2-5
TGTGCCAGCAGTGAAGGGACAGGGTGGTACGAGCAGTACTTC	CASSEGTGWYEQYF	TRBV6-1	few	TRBD1	TRBJ2-7
TGTGCCAGCAGCTCCGACAGTTGGAATGAGCAGTTCTTC	CASSSDSWNEQFF	TRBV7-8	.	.	TRBJ2-1
TGTGCCAGCAGCGTCCGCCGACAGGGGTTCTCCTACGAGCAGTACTTC	CASSVRRQGFSYEQYF	TRBV7-2	.	TRBD1	TRBJ2-7
TGTGCCAGCAGTGGTCTTGGACTAGCGGGAGATGAGCAGTTCTTC	CASSGLGLAGDEQFF	TRBV25-1	few	TRBD2	TRBJ2-1
TGCAGTGCTAGAGATTTGGCAGAGGGGCTTAGTGAAGCTTTCTTT	CSARDLAEGLSEAFF	TRBV20-1	few	.	TRBJ1-1
TGTGCCTGGAGTGCAGGAAACTATGGCTACACCTTC	CAWSAGNYGYTF	TRBV30	.	.	TRBJ1-2
TGTGCCAGCATCTCCATGACGGCATACGAGCAGTACTTC	CASISMTAYEQYF	TRBV28	.	.	TRBJ2-7
TGTGCCAGCAGTCCACTCCGCGCATTGGCCACAGATACGCAGTATTTT	CASSPLRALATDTQYF	TRBV27	.	.	TRBJ2-3
TGTGCCAGCAGCCAAGTTAGCGGGACTTACAATGAGCAGTTCTTC	CASSQVSGTYNEQFF	TRBV3-1	many	TRBD2	TRBJ2-1
TGCAGCGTGGGAGGGACAAAAGAGACCCAGTACTTC	CSVGGTKETQYF	TRBV29-1	.	.	TRBJ2-5
TGCGCCAGCAGCCAAGTTAGCGACAGGGTCGGTCATGGCTACACCTTC	CASSQVSDRVGHGYTF	TRBV4-1	.	TRBD1	TRBJ1-2
TGTGCCAGCAGTTACCCTAGCGGGAGGGGCACCTCCTACAATGAGCAGTTCTTC	CASSYPSGRGTSYNEQFF	TRBV6-2/TRBV6-3	.	TRBD2	TRBJ2-1
TGTGCCAGCAGCTGGGGACAGGGATTCACCTACGAGCAGTACTTC	CASSWGQGFTYEQYF	TRBV5-6	few	TRBD1	TRBJ2-7
TGCGCCAGCAGCCCTACCCTAGCGGGAAGATACAATGAGCAGTTCTTC	CASSPTLAGRYNEQFF	TRBV5-1	.	TRBD2	TRBJ2-1
TGTGCCAGCAGCCCACTGGGTGGCAGGACCTTAGGCTACGAGCAGTACTTC	CASSPLGGRTLGYEQYF	TRBV11-2	.	.	TRBJ2-7
TGTGCCAGCAGTGCCGACAGTTATTGGAGCTCCTACAATGAGCAGTTCTTC	CASSADSYWSSYNEQFF	TRBV6-2/TRBV6-3	few	.	TRBJ2-1
TGTGCCAGCAGCACGTCGGGACAGGGAGGCAGAAACATTCAGTACTTC	CASSTSGQGGRNIQYF	TRBV13	.	TRBD1	TRBJ2-4
TGCGCCAGCAGCGGGGGGAGCCATCAAGAGACCCAGTACTTC	CASSGGSHQETQYF	TRBV5-1	few	.	TRBJ2-5
TGCAGTGCTGAAGGCTCCACTAGCGGGGGGCCGAACACCGGGGAGCTGTTTTTT	CSAEGSTSGGPNTGELFF	TRBV20-1	.	TRBD2	TRBJ2-2
TGTGCCAGCAGTCGACCTTACTCCGGGACAGGGGGTCGGGGTGAGCAGTTCTTC	CASSRPYSGTGGRGEQFF	TRBV6-1	few	TRBD1	TRBJ2-1
TGTGCCAGCAGTTACTCGACCGACAGGGGTTACGAGCAGTACTTC	CASSYSTDRGYEQYF	TRBV6-2/TRBV6-3	few	TRBD1	TRBJ2-7
TGTGCCAGCAGTGAAGTGGTGGGTGTGGGCTACGAGCAGTACTTC	CASSEVVGVGYEQYF	TRBV2	.	.	TRBJ2-7
TGCAGTGCTCGGGACAGGGGAGACACCATATATTTT	CSARDRGDTIYF	TRBV20-1	.	TRBD1	TRBJ1-3
TGTGCCAGCAGTTTAAGTGGGATACAGGATGGCTACACCTTC	CASSLSGIQDGYTF	TRBV12-3/TRBV12-4	few	.	TRBJ1-2
TGTGCCAGCAGTCCCTTCACTAGCCTTACCACAGATACGCAGTATTTT	CASSPFTSLTTDTQYF	TRBV27	many	.	TRBJ2-3
TGTGCCAGCAGCGCACTAGCGGGGGGTCCAGATACGCAGTATTTT	CASSALAGGPDTQYF	TRBV4-2	many	TRBD2	TRBJ2-3
TGCAGCGTTCGAGGGGGAGATGGCTACACCTTC	CSVRGGDGYTF	TRBV29-1	many	.	TRBJ1-2